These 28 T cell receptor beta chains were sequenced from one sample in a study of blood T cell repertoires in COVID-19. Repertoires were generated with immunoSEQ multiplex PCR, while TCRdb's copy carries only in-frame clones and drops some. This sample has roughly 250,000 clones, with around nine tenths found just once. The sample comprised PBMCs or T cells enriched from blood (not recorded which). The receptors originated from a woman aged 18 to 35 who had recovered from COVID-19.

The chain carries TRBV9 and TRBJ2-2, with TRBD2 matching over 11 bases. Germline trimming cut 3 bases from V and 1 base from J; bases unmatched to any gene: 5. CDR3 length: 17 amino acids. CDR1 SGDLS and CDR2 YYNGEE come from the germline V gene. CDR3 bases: TGTGCCAGCAGCGACCCCGGGACTAGCGGGAACACCGGGGAGCTGTTTTTT. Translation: CASSDPGTSGNTGELFF. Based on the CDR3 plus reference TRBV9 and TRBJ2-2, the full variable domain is DSGVTQTPKHLITATGQRVTLRCSPRSGDLSVYWYQQSLDQGLQFLIQYYNGEERAKGNILERFSAQQFPDLHSELNLSSLELGDSALYFCASSDPGTSGNTGELFFGEGSRLTVL.

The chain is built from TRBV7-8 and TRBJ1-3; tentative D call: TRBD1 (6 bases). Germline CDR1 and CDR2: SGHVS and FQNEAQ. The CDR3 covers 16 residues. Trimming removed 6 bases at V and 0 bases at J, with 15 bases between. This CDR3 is CASSQRQASSGNTIYF. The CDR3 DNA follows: TGTGCCAGCAGTCAACGACAGGCGAGCTCTGGAAACACCATATATTTT.

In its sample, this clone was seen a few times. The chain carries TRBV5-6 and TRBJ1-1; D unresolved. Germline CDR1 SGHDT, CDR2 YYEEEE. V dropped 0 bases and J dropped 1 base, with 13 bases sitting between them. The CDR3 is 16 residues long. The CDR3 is CASSLVFGSANTEAFF. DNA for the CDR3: TGTGCCAGCAGCTTGGTTTTCGGGTCAGCGAACACTGAAGCTTTCTTT.

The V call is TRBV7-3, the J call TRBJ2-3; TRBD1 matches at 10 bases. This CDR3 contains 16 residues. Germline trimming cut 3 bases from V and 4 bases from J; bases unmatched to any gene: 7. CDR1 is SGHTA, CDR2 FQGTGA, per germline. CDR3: CASSFGDRGAADTQYF. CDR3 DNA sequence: TGTGCCAGCAGCTTCGGGGACAGGGGAGCCGCAGATACGCAGTATTTT.

This CDR3 is CASSRFRGDSSYEQYF. CDR3 DNA: TGCGCCAGCAGCCGTTTCCGAGGAGACTCGTCCTACGAGCAGTACTTC. The chain joins TRBV5-1 to TRBJ2-7, with D hard to call. There are 16 residues in the CDR3. Germline V gene lookup returns CDR1 SGHRS and CDR2 YFSETQ. V was clipped by 4 bases and J by 1 base, with 18 bases between them.

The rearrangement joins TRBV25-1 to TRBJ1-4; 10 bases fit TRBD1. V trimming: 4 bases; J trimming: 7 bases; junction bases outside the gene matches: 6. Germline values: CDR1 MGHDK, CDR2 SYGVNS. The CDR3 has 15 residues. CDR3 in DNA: TGTGCCAGCAGTGCCTTACGGACAGGGGGTGAAAAACTGTTTTTT. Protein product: CASSALRTGGEKLFF.

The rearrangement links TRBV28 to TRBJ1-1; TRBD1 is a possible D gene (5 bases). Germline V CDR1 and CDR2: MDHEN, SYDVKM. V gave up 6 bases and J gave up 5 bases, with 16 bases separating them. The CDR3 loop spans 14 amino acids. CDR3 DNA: TGTGCCAGCAGCTTCCTTGGGGCGCGGACTGAAGCTTTCTTT. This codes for CASSFLGARTEAFF.

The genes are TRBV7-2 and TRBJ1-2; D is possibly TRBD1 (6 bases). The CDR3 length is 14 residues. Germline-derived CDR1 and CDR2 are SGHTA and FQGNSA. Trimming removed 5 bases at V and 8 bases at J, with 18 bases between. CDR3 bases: TGTGCCAGCAGCCAGGACAGTCATTTCGGGGGCTACACCTTC. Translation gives CASSQDSHFGGYTF. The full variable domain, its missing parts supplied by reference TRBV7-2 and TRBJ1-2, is GAGVSQSPSNKVTEKGKDVELRCDPISGHTALYWYRQSLGQGLEFLIYFQGNSAPDKSGLPSDRFSAERTGGSVSTLTIQRTQQEDSAVYLCASSQDSHFGGYTFGSGTRLTVV.

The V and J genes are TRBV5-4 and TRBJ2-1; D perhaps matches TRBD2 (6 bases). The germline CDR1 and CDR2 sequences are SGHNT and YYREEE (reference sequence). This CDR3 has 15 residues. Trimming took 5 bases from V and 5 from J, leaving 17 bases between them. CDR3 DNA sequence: TGTGCCAGCAGGGGTGGGGGAGGACGTAACAATGAGCAGTTCTTC. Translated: CASRGGGGRNNEQFF.

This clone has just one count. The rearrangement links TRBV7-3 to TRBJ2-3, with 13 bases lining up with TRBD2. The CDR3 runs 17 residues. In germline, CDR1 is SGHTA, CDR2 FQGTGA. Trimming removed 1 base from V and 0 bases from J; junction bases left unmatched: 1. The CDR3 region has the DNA TGTGCCAGCAGCTTAATGGGACTAGCGGGGAGCACAGATACGCAGTATTTT. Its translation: CASSLMGLAGSTDTQYF. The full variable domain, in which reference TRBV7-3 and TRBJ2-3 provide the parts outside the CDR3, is GAGVSQTPSNKVTEKGKYVELRCDPISGHTALYWYRQSLGQGPEFLIYFQGTGAADDSGLPNDRFFAVRPEGSVSTLKIQRTERGDSAVYLCASSLMGLAGSTDTQYFGPGTRLTVL.

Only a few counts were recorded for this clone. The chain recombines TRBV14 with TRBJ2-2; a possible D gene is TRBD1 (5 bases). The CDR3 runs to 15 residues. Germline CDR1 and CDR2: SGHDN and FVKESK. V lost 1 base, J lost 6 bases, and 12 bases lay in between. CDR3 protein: CASSQVEGVSGELFF. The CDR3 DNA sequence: TGTGCCAGCAGCCAAGTGGAAGGGGTCTCCGGGGAGCTGTTTTTT.

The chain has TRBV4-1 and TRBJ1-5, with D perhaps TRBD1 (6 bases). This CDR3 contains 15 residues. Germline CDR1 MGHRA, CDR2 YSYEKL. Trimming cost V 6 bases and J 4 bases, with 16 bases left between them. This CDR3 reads CASRDRIITNQPQHF. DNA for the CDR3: TGCGCCAGCAGGGACAGAATCATCACGAATCAGCCCCAGCATTTT.

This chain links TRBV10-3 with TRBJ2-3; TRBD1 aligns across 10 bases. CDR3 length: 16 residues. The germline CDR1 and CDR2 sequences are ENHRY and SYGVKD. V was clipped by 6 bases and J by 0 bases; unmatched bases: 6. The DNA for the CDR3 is TGTGCCATCAGCAGACAGGGGGCGATGAGCACAGATACGCAGTATTTT. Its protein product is CAISRQGAMSTDTQYF.

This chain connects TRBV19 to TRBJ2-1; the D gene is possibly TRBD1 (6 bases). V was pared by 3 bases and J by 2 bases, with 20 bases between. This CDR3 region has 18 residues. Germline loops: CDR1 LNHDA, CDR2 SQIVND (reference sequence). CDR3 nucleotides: TGTGCCAGTAGTATCGACCACCAGGGGATACCCCCCTACAATGAGCAGTTCTTC. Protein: CASSIDHQGIPPYNEQFF.

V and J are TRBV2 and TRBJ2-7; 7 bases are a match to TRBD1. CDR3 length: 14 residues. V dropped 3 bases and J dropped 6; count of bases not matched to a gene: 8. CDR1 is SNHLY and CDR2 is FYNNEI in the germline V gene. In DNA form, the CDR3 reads TGTGCCAGCAGTGAGGCGAGGGGGCTGGGCGAGCAGTACTTC. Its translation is CASSEARGLGEQYF. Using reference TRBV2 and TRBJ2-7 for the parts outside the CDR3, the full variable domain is EPEVTQTPSHQVTQMGQEVILRCVPISNHLYFYWYRQILGQKVEFLVSFYNNEISEKSEIFDDQFSVERPDGSNFTLKIRSTKLEDSAMYFCASSEARGLGEQYFGPGTRLTVT.

CDR3 amino acids: CASSIIGGVSPEQYF. The CDR3 coding sequence is TGTGCCAGTAGTATAATCGGAGGGGTTTCTCCCGAGCAGTACTTC. V is TRBV19 and J is TRBJ2-7; D might be TRBD2 (6 bases). V dropped 2 bases and J dropped 6 bases, with 17 bases sitting between them. This CDR3 region has 15 residues. Germline V gene sequence: CDR1 LNHDA, CDR2 SQIVND (reference sequence).

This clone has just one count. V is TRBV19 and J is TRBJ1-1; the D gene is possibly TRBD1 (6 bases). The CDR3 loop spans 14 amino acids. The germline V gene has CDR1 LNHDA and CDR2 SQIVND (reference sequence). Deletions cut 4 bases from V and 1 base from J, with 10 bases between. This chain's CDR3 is CASSTAGANTEAFF. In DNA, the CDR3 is TGTGCCAGTAGTACCGCAGGGGCGAACACTGAAGCTTTCTTT.

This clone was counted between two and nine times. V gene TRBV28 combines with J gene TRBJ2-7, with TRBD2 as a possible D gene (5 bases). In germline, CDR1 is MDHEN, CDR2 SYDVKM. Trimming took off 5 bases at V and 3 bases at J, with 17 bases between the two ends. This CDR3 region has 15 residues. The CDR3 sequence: CASSDSGGLLYEQYF. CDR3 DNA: TGTGCCAGCAGTGATAGTGGAGGTCTCCTCTACGAGCAGTACTTC.

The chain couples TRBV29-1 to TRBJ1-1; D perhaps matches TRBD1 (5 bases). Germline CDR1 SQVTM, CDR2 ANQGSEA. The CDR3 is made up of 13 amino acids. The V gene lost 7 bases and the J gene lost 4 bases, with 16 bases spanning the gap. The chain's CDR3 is CSATTGGSTEAFF. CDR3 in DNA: TGCAGCGCCACGACCGGGGGGAGCACTGAAGCTTTCTTT.

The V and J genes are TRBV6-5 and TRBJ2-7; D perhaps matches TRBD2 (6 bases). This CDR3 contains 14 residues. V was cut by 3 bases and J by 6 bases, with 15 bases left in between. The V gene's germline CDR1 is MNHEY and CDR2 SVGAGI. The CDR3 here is CASSYLVTGGEQYF. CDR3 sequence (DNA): TGTGCCAGCAGTTATTTGGTGACCGGGGGCGAGCAGTACTTC.

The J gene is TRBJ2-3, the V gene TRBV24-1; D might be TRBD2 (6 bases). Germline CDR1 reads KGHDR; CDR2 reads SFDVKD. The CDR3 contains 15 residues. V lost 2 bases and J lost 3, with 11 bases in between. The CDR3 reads CATSDYHAGTDTQYF. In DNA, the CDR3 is TGTGCCACCAGTGATTATCACGCGGGGACAGATACGCAGTATTTT.

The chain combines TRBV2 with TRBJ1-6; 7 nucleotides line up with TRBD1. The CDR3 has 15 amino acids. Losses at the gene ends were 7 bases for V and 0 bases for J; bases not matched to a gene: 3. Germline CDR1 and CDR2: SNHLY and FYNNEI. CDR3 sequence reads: CASKDRSSYNSPLHF. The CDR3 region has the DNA TGTGCCAGCAAGGACAGGAGCTCCTATAATTCACCCCTCCACTTT.

CDR3 DNA sequence: TGTGCCAGCAGTTACGGGGGGGCCGGCACTGAAGCTTTCTTT. As protein: CASSYGGAGTEAFF. The chain joins TRBV6-2 or TRBV6-3 to TRBJ1-1, with a weak D call TRBD1 (6 bases). This CDR3 is 14 amino acids long. Germline V gene sequence: CDR1 MNHEY, CDR2 SVGEGT. Between the trimmed V and J ends, which lost 2 bases and 4 bases, there was a span of 11 bases.

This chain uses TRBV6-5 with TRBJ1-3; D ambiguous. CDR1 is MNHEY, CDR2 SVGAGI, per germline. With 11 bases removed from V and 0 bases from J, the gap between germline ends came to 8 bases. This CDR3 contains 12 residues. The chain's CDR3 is CAAWSSGNTIYF. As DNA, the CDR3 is TGTGCCGCTTGGAGCTCTGGAAACACCATATATTTT.

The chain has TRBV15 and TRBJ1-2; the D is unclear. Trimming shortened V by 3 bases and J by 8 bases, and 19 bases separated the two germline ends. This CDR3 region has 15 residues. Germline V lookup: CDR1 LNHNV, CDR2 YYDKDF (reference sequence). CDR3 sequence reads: CATSSGGLPKGGYTF. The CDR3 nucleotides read TGTGCCACCAGCAGCGGCGGGTTGCCGAAAGGGGGCTACACCTTC.

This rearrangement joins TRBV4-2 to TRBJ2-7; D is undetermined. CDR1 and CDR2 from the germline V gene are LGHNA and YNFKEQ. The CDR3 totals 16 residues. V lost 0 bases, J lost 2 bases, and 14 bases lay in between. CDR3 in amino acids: CASSQEYAQLAYEQYF. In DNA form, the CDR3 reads TGTGCCAGCAGCCAAGAATATGCCCAACTCGCCTACGAGCAGTACTTC.

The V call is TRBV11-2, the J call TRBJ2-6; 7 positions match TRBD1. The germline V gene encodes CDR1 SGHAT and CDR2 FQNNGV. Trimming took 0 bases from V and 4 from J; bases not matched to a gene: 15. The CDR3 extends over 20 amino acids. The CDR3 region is CASSLDSYRGESGGANVLTF. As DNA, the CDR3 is TGTGCCAGCAGCTTAGATTCGTACAGGGGCGAATCTGGAGGGGCCAACGTCCTGACTTTC.

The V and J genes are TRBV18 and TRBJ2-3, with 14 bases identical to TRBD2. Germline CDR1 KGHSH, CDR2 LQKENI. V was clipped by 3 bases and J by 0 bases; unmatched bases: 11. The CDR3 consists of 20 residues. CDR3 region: CASSPLGLAGVRGSTDTQYF. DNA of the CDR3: TGTGCCAGCTCACCGCTGGGACTAGCGGGAGTGCGGGGCAGCACAGATACGCAGTATTTT.